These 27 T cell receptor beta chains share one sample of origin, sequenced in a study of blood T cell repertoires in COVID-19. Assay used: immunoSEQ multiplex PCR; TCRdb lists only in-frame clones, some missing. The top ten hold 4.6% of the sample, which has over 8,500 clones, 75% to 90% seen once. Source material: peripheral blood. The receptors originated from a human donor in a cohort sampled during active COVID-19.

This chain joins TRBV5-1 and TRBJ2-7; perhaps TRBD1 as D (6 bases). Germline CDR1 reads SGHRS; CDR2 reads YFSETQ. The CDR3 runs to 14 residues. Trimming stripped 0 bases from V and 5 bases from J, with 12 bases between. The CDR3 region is CASSLGRGEDEQYF. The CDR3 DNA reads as TGCGCCAGCAGCTTGGGCAGGGGAGAAGACGAGCAGTACTTC. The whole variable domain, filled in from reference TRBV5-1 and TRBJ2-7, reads KAGVTQTPRYLIKTRGQQVTLSCSPISGHRSVSWYQQTPGQGLQFLFEYFSETQRNKGNFPGRFSGRQFSNSRSEMNVSTLELGDSALYLCASSLGRGEDEQYFGPGTRLTVT.

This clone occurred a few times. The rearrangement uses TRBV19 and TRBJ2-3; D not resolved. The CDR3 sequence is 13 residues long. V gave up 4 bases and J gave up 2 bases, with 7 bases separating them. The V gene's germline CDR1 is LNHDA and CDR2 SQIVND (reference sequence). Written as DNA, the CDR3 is TGTGCCAGTAGTACAACAGCCACAGATACGCAGTATTTT. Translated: CASSTTATDTQYF.

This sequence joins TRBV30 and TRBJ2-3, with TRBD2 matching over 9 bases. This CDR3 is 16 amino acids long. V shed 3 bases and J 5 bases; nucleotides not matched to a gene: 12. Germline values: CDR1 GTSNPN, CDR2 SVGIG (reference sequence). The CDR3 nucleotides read TGTGCCTGGAGCCGACGGGTAGCGGGAGACGGAGATACGCAGTATTTT. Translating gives CAWSRRVAGDGDTQYF.

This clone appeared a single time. The CDR3 loop is CASSLIFGEIYEQYF. CDR3 nucleotides: TGCGCCAGCAGCTTGATATTCGGGGAAATCTACGAGCAGTACTTC. This sequence joins TRBV5-1 and TRBJ2-7; D might be TRBD2 (5 bases). V dropped 1 base and J dropped 3 bases, with 14 bases sitting between them. This CDR3 contains 15 residues. Germline assignment: CDR1 SGHRS and CDR2 YFSETQ.

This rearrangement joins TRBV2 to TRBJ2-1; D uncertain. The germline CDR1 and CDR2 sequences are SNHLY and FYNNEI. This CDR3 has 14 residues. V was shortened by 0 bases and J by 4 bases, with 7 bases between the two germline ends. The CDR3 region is CASSEALSYNEQFF. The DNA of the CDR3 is TGTGCCAGCAGTGAAGCGCTTAGTTACAATGAGCAGTTCTTC.

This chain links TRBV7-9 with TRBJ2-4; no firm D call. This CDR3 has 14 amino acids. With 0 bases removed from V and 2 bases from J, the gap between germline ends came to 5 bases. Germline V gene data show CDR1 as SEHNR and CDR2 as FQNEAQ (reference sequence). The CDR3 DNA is TGTGCCAGCAGCTTAGCCGGGTCCAAAAACATTCAGTACTTC. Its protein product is CASSLAGSKNIQYF.

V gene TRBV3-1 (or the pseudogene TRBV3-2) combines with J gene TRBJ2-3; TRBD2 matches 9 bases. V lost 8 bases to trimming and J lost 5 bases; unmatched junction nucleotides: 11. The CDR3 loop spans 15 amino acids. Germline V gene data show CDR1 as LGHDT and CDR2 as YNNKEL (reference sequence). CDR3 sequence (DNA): TGTGCCAGCGGCCCGCTAGCGGGGAAGGTAGATACGCAGTATTTT. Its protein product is CASGPLAGKVDTQYF.

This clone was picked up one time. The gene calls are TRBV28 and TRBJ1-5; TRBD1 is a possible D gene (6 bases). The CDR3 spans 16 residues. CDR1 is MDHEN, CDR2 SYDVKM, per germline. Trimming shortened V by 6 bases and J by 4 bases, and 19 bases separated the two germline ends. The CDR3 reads CASRIPGGPNNQPQHF. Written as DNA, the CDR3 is TGTGCCAGCAGGATCCCCGGGGGGCCGAATAATCAGCCCCAGCATTTT. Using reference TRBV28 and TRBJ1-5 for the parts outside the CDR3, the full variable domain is DVKVTQSSRYLVKRTGEKVFLECVQDMDHENMFWYRQDPGLGLRLIYFSYDVKMKEKGDIPEGYSVSREKKERFSLILESASTNQTSMYLCASRIPGGPNNQPQHFGDGTRLSIL.

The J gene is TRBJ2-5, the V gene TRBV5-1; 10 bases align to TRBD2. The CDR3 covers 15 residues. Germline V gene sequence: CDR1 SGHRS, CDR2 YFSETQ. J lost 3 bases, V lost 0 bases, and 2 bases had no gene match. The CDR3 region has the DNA TGCGCCAGCAGCTTGGTCCTAGCGGGAGAAGAGACCCAGTACTTC. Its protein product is CASSLVLAGEETQYF. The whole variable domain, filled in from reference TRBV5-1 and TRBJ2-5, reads KAGVTQTPRYLIKTRGQQVTLSCSPISGHRSVSWYQQTPGQGLQFLFEYFSETQRNKGNFPGRFSGRQFSNSRSEMNVSTLELGDSALYLCASSLVLAGEETQYFGPGTRLLVL.

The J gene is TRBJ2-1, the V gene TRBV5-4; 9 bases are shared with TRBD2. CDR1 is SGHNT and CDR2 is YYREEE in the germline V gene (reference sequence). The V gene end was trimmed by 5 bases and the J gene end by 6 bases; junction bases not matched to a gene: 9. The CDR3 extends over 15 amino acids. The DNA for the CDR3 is TGTGCCAGCAGTCTACCAACGACTAGCGGCAATGAGCAGTTCTTC. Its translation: CASSLPTTSGNEQFF.

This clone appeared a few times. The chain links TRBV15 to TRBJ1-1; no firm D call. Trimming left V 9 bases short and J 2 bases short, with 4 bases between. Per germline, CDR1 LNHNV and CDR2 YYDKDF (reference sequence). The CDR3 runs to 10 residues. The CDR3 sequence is CATPNTEAFF. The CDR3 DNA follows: TGTGCCACTCCTAACACTGAAGCTTTCTTT. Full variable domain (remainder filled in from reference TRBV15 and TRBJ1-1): DAMVIQNPRYQVTQFGKPVTLSCSQTLNHNVMYWYQQKSSQAPKLLFHYYDKDFNNEADTPDNFQSRRPNTSFCFLDIRSPGLGDTAMYLCATPNTEAFFGQGTRLTVV.

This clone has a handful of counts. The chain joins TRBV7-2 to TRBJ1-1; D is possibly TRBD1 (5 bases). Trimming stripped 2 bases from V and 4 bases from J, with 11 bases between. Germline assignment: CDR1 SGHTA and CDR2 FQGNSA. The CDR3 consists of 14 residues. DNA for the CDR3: TGTGCCAGCAGCTTAACAGGAAGAGGCACTGAAGCTTTCTTT. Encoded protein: CASSLTGRGTEAFF.

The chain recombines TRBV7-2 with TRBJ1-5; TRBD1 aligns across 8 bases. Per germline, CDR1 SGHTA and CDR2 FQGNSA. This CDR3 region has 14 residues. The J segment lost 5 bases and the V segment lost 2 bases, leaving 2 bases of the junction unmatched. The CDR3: CASSLTTGDQPQHF. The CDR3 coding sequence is TGTGCCAGCAGCTTAACGACAGGGGATCAGCCCCAGCATTTT.

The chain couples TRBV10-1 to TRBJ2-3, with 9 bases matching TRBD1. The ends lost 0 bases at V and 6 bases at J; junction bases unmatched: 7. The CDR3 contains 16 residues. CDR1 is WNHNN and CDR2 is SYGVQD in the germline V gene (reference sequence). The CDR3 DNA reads TGCGCCAGCAGTGAGTCGAATACAGGGGGCATGGATACGCAGTATTTT. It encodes CASSESNTGGMDTQYF.

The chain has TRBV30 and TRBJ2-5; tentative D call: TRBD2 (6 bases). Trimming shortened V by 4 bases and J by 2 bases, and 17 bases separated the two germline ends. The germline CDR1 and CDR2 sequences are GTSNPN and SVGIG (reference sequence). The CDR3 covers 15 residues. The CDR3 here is CAWTSGDYRQETQYF. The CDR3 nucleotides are TGTGCCTGGACCTCGGGAGACTACCGTCAAGAGACCCAGTACTTC.

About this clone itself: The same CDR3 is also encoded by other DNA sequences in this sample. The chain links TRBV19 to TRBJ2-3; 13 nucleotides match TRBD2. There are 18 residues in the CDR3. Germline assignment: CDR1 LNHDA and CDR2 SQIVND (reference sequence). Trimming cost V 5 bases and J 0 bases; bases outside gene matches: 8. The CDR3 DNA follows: TGTGCCAGTAGTGGGGGACTAGCGGGGACCCCTAGCACAGATACGCAGTATTTT. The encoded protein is CASSGGLAGTPSTDTQYF.

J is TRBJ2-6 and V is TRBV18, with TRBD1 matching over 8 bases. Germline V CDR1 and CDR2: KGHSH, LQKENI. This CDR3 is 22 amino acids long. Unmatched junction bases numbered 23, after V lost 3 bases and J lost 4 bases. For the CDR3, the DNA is TGTGCCAGCTCACCCGGAAAACAGGGGGTGCTAAGGCGTTCGGCCGGGGCCAACGTCCTGACTTTC. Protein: CASSPGKQGVLRRSAGANVLTF.

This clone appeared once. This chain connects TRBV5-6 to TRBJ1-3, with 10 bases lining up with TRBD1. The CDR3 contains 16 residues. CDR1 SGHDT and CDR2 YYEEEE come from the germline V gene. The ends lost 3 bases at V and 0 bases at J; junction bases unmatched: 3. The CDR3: CASSSGTGVSGNTIYF. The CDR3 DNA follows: TGTGCCAGCAGCTCAGGGACAGGGGTCTCTGGAAACACCATATATTTT.

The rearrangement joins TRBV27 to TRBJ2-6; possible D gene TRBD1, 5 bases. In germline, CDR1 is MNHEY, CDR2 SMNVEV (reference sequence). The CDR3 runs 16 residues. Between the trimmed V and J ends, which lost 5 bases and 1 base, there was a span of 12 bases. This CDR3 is CASSKQGVSGANVLTF. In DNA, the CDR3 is TGTGCCAGCAGTAAACAAGGGGTATCTGGGGCCAACGTCCTGACTTTC.

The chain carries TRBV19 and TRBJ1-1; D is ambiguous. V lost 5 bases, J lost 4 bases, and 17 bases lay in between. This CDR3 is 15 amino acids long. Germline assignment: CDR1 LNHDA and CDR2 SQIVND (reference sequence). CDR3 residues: CASSVVRGSGTEAFF. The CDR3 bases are TGTGCCAGTAGTGTCGTCCGGGGTTCGGGCACTGAAGCTTTCTTT.

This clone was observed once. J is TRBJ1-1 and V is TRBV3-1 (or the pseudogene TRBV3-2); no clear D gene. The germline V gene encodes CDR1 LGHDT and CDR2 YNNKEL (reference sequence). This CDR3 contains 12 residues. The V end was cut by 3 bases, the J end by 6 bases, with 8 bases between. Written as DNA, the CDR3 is TGTGCCAGCAGCCATGGGGAGCCTGAAGCTTTCTTT. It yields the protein CASSHGEPEAFF.

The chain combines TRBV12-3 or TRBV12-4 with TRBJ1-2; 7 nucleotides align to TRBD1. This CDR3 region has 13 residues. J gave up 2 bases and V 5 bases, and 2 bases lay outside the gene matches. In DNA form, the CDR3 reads TGTGCCAGCAGTCCGGGACAGAACTATGGCTACACCTTC. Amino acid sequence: CASSPGQNYGYTF.

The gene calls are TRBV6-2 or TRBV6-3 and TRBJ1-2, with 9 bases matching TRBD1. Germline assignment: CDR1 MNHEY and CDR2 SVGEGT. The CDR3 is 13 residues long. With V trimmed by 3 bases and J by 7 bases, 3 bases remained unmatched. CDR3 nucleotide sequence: TGTGCCAGCAGTTATACAGGGGGCCTTGGCTACACCTTC. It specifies CASSYTGGLGYTF.

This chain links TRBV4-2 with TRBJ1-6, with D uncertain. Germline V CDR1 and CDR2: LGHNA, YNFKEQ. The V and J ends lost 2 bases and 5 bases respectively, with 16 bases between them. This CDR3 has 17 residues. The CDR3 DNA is TGTGCCAGCAGCCAACACGAGGGCAAGGACGATAATTCACCCCTCCACTTT. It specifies CASSQHEGKDDNSPLHF.

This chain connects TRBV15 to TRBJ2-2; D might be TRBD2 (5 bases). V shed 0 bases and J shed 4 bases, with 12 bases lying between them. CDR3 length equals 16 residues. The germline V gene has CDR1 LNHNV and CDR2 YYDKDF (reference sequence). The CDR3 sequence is CATSREAGGRTGELFF. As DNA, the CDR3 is TGTGCCACCAGCAGAGAGGCAGGAGGTCGCACCGGGGAGCTGTTTTTT.

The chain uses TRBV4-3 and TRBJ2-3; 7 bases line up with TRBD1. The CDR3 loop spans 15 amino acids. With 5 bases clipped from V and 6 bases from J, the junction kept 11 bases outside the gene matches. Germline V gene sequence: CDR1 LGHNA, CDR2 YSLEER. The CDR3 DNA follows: TGCGCCAGCAGCTCCTTGGCGACAGGGAAGGATACGCAGTATTTT. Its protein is CASSSLATGKDTQYF.

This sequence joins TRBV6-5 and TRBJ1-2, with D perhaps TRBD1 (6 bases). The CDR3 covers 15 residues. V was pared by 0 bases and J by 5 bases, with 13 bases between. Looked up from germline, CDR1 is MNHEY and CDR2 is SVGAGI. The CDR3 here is CASSYSGTILYGYTF. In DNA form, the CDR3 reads TGTGCCAGCAGTTACTCCGGGACAATCCTTTATGGCTACACCTTC.